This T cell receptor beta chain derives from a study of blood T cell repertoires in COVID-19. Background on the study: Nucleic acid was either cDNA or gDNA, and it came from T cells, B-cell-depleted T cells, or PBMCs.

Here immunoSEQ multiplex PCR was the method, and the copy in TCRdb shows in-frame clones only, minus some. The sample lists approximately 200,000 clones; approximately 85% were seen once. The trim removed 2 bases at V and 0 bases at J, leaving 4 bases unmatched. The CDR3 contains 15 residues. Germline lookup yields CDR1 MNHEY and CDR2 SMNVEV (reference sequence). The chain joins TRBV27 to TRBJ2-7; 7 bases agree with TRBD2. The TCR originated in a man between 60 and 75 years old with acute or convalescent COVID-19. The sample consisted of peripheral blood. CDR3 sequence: CASSLGRGRSYEQYF. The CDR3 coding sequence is TGTGCCAGCAGTTTAGGGAGGGGACGCTCCTACGAGCAGTACTTC.